This passage covers 3 T cell receptor beta chains from one sample sequenced in a study of T cells after yellow fever vaccination. Each CDR3 protein is one row after TCRdb ran MiXCR on the 5' RACE reads. This table holds more than 300,000 distinct CDR3 sequences, about 10% found once. This material consisted of CD4+ T cells sorted from PBMCs, taken 45 days after the yellow fever booster vaccination. These receptors all stem from a man in his late teens or twenties who received the YFV17D yellow fever vaccine.

The rearrangement joins TRBV19 to TRBJ2-7; TRBD2 matches at 11 bases. CDR1 and CDR2 from the germline V gene are LNHDA and SQIVND (reference sequence). After removal of 5 bases from V and 0 bases from J, the junction contained 3 bases not matched to a gene. The CDR3 totals 15 residues. CDR3 region: CASSPTSGSSYEQYV. The CDR3 coding sequence is TGTGCCAGTAGTCCAACTAGCGGGAGCTCCTACGAGCAGTACGTC.

Only a few counts were recorded for this clonotype. The genes are TRBV5-5 and TRBJ1-2; D is ambiguous. The CDR3 extends over 15 amino acids. V shed 0 bases and J shed 0 bases, with 9 bases lying between them. Per the germline V gene, CDR1 is SGHKS and CDR2 is YYEKEE (reference sequence). The DNA of the CDR3 is TGTGCCAGCAGCTTGGCTCCCACCTCTAACTATGGCTACACCTTC. Protein sequence: CASSLAPTSNYGYTF.

This clonotype has just a few counts. The gene calls are TRBV29-1 and TRBJ1-1; D gene ambiguous. The CDR3 sequence is 10 residues long. Trimming took off 7 bases at V and 6 bases at J, with 9 bases between the two ends. Germline CDR1 and CDR2: SQVTM and ANQGSEA. In nucleotides, the CDR3 is TGCAGCGGTCAAAGCGCTGAAGCTTTCTTT. Amino acid sequence: CSGQSAEAFF.